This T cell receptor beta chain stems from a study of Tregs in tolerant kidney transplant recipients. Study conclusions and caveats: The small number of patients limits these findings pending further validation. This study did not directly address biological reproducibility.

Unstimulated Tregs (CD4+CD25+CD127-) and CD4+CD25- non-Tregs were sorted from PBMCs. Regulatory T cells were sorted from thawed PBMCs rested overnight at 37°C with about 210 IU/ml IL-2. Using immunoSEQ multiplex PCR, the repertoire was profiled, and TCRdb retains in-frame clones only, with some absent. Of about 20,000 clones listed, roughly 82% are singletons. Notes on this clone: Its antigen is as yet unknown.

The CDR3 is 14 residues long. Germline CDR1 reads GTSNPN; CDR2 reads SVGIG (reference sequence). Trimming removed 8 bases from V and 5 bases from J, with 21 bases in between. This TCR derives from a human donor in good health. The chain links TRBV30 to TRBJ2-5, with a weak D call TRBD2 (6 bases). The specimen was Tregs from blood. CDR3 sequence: CASIKGLFRETQYF. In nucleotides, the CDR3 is TGTGCCAGCATTAAGGGACTTTTCAGGGAGACCCAGTACTTC.